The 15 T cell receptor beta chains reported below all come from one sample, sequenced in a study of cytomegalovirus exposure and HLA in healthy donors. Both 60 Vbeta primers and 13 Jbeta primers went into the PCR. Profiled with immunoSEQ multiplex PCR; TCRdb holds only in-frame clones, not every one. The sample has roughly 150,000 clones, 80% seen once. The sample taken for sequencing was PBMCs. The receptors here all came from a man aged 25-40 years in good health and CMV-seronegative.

The DNA of the CDR3 is TGTGCCAGCAGTCCCTTAGGGCAGGGCAACATCTACAATGAGCAGTTCTTC. This translates into CASSPLGQGNIYNEQFF. The chain combines TRBV28 with TRBJ2-1; maybe TRBD1 (5 bases). Germline CDR1 MDHEN, CDR2 SYDVKM. The V gene lost 5 bases and the J gene lost 3 bases, with 20 bases spanning the gap. The CDR3 consists of 17 residues.

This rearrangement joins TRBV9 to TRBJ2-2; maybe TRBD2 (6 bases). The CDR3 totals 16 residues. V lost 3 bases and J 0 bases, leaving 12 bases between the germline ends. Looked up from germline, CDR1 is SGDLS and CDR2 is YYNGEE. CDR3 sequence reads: CASSARGTPNTGELFF. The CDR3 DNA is TGTGCCAGCAGCGCTCGCGGGACCCCGAACACCGGGGAGCTGTTTTTT.

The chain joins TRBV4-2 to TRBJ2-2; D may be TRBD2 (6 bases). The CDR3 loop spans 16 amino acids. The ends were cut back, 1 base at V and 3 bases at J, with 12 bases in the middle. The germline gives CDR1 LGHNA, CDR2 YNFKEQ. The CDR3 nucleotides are TGTGCCAGCAGCCAAGCGGAGGGCGTCGACACCGGGGAGCTGTTTTTT. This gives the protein CASSQAEGVDTGELFF.

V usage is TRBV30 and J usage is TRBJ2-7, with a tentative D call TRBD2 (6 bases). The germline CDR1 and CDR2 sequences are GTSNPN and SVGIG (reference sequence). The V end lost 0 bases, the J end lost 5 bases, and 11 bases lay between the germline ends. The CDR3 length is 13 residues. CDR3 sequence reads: CAWSVLTSHEQYF. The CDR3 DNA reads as TGTGCCTGGAGTGTGTTAACTAGCCACGAGCAGTACTTC.

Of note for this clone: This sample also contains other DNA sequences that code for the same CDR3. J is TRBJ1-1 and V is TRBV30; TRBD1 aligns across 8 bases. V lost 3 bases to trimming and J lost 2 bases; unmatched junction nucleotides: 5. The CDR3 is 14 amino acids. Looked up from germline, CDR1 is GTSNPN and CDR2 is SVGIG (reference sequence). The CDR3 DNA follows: TGTGCCTGGAGCCTTGGACAGGGAAACACTGAAGCTTTCTTT. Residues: CAWSLGQGNTEAFF.

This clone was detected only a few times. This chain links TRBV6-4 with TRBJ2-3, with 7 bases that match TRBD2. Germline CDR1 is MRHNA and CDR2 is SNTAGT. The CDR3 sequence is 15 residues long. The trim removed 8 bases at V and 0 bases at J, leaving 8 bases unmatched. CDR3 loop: CASGFGAGSTDTQYF. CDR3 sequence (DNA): TGTGCCAGCGGGTTCGGAGCGGGAAGCACAGATACGCAGTATTTT.

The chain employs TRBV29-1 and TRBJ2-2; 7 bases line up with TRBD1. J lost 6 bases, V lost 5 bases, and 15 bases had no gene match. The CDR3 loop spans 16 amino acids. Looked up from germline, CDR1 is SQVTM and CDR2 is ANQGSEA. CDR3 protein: CSVLAYRGNFPGELFF. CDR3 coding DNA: TGCAGCGTTCTCGCTTACAGGGGAAATTTTCCCGGGGAGCTGTTTTTT.

This CDR3 is CASSMGGLNTGELFF. CDR3 nucleotide sequence: TGTGCCAGTAGTATGGGAGGGCTGAACACCGGGGAGCTGTTTTTT. J is TRBJ2-2 and V is TRBV19; 7 positions match TRBD2. V was pared by 3 bases and J by 1 base, with 2 bases of the junction left unmatched. The CDR3 extends over 15 amino acids. Germline values: CDR1 LNHDA, CDR2 SQIVND (reference sequence).

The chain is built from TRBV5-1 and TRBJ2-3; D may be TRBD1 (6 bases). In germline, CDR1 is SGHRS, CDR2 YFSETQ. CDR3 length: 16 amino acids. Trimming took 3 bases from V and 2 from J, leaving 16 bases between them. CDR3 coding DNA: TGCGCCAGCAGCTGGGGACATACCCGTTCCACAGATACGCAGTATTTT. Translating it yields CASSWGHTRSTDTQYF.

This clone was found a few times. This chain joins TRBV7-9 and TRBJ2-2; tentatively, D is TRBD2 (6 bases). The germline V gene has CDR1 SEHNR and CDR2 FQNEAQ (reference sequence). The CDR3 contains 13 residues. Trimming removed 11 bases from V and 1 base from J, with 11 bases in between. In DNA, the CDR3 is TGTGCCCCGGTAGCGGAGAACACCGGGGAGCTGTTTTTT. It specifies CAPVAENTGELFF. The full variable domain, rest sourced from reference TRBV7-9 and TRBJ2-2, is DTGVSQNPRHKITKRGQNVTFRCDPISEHNRLYWYRQTLGQGPEFLTYFQNEAQLEKSRLLSDRFSAERPKGSFSTLEIQRTEQGDSAMYLCAPVAENTGELFFGEGSRLTVL.

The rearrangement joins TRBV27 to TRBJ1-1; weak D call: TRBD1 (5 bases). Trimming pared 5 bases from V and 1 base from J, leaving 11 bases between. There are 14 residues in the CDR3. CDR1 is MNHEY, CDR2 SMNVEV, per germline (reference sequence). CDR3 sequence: CASSPRASNTEAFF. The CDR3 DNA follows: TGTGCCAGCAGTCCCAGGGCCTCGAACACTGAAGCTTTCTTT.

The DNA of the CDR3 is TGTGCCATCAGTGGAGGGACAGGGTCCTACGAGCAGTACTTC. As protein: CAISGGTGSYEQYF. The chain uses TRBV10-3 and TRBJ2-7; TRBD1 aligns across 9 bases. The germline CDR1 and CDR2 sequences are ENHRY and SYGVKD. The V gene end was trimmed by 4 bases and the J gene end by 1 base; junction bases not matched to a gene: 2. The length of the CDR3 is 14 residues.

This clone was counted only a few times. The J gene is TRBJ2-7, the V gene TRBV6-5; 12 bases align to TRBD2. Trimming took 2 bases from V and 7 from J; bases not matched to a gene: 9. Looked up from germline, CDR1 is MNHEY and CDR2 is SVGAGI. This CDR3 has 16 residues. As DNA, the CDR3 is TGTGCCAGCAGTTACCCTTTGACTAGCGGGAGTATAGAGCAGTACTTC. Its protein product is CASSYPLTSGSIEQYF.

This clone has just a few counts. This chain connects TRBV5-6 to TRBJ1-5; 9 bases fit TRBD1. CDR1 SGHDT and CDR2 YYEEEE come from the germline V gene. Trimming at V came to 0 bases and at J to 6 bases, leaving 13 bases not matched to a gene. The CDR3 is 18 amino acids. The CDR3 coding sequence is TGTGCCAGCAGCTTGGTGGACAGGGGTCGCCAGCCGAGTCAGCCCCAGCATTTT. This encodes CASSLVDRGRQPSQPQHF.

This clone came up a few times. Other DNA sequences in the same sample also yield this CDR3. The CDR3 nucleotides are TGTGCCAGCAGCCCGGACAGGGCTCAGCCCCAGCATTTT. Translating gives CASSPDRAQPQHF. This chain joins TRBV6-5 and TRBJ1-5, with 8 positions matching TRBD1. CDR3 length: 13 amino acids. Germline V gene lookup returns CDR1 MNHEY and CDR2 SVGAGI. V lost 6 bases, J lost 6 bases, and 4 bases stayed unmatched.